These T cell receptor beta chains were read from a single sample in a study of control samples from healthy donors and cancer patients. TCRdb's copy holds only in-frame clones and misses some; the assay was immunoSEQ multiplex PCR. Among 100,000 to 120,000 clones, 70% to 90% were seen once, and the ten largest hold 3.7%. The sample consisted of PBMCs. The receptors come from a woman aged 55-75 years with lung cancer. The CDR3 runs from the conserved cysteine through the conserved F or W. The order of the fields is D gene, V gene, clone size, J gene, CDR3 DNA, CDR3 protein. D genes are given only for firm matches. A clone size is listed for some rows: how often the clone was seen (once, few, many), or a class if it is expanded.

d_gene: NA; v_gene: TRBV15; abundance: NA; j_gene: TRBJ1-2; CDR3nt: TGTGCCACCAGCAGAAAGCCCATGAGGGGCTTCGATGGCTACACCTTC; CDR3aa: CATSRKPMRGFDGYTF
d_gene: TRBD2; v_gene: TRBV9; abundance: few; j_gene: TRBJ2-2; CDR3nt: TGTGCCAGCAGCCCCCGCGTCGGGGGGGCCATCGGGGAGCTGTTTTTT; CDR3aa: CASSPRVGGAIGELFF
d_gene: NA; v_gene: TRBV19; abundance: NA; j_gene: TRBJ1-4; CDR3nt: TGTGCCAGTACCCACAGGGCGACTAATGAAAAACTGTTTTTT; CDR3aa: CASTHRATNEKLFF
d_gene: TRBD2; v_gene: TRBV28; abundance: NA; j_gene: TRBJ2-7; CDR3nt: TGTGCCAGCAGTTTATACGTGGCTAGCGGGAGCGAACCCTACGAGCAGTACTTC; CDR3aa: CASSLYVASGSEPYEQYF
d_gene: TRBD2; v_gene: TRBV4-3; abundance: NA; j_gene: TRBJ2-1; CDR3nt: TGCGCCAGCAGCCAGGCGACTAGCGGGGGGACTACGACCTACAATGAGCAGTTCTTC; CDR3aa: CASSQATSGGTTTYNEQFF
d_gene: NA; v_gene: TRBV18; abundance: NA; j_gene: TRBJ1-4; CDR3nt: TGTGCCAGCTCACCCCTGGGCCCAGCGCCGGCCGCTAATGAAAAACTGTTTTTT; CDR3aa: CASSPLGPAPAANEKLFF
d_gene: NA; v_gene: TRBV2; abundance: NA; j_gene: TRBJ1-1; CDR3nt: TGTGCCCTAGGGCCGGATTCTGGAACAGGGAGCACTGAAGCTTTCTTT; CDR3aa: CALGPDSGTGSTEAFF
d_gene: NA; v_gene: TRBV7-9; abundance: NA; j_gene: TRBJ1-2; CDR3nt: TGTGCCAGCAGCTTAGATACAGGGAACTATGGCTACACCTTC; CDR3aa: CASSLDTGNYGYTF
d_gene: NA; v_gene: TRBV5-6; abundance: NA; j_gene: TRBJ1-2; CDR3nt: TGTGCCAGCAGCTTCCGAGACACGAACTATGGCTACACCTTC; CDR3aa: CASSFRDTNYGYTF
d_gene: TRBD1; v_gene: TRBV18; abundance: NA; j_gene: TRBJ2-7; CDR3nt: TGTGCCAGCTCACCACAGACAGGGATGGGTGAAGAGCAGTACTTC; CDR3aa: CASSPQTGMGEEQYF
d_gene: NA; v_gene: TRBV5-1; abundance: NA; j_gene: TRBJ2-7; CDR3nt: TGCGCCAGCAGCGTTTTAGGTTCAAGTATGGGCTACGAGCAGTACTTC; CDR3aa: CASSVLGSSMGYEQYF
d_gene: NA; v_gene: TRBV5-1; abundance: NA; j_gene: TRBJ1-4; CDR3nt: TGCGCCAGCAGCTCCTCGGGGGCTGGGAATGAAAAACTGTTTTTT; CDR3aa: CASSSSGAGNEKLFF
d_gene: TRBD1; v_gene: TRBV5-1; abundance: NA; j_gene: TRBJ1-4; CDR3nt: TGCGCCAGCAGCAGGACAGGGGTAGATGAAAAACTGTTTTTT; CDR3aa: CASSRTGVDEKLFF
d_gene: TRBD2; v_gene: TRBV6-1; abundance: NA; j_gene: TRBJ2-1; CDR3nt: TGTGCCAGCAGTGAAGGCGGGGGATCCTACAATGAGCAGTTCTTC; CDR3aa: CASSEGGGSYNEQFF
d_gene: NA; v_gene: TRBV19; abundance: NA; j_gene: TRBJ2-2; CDR3nt: TGTGCCAGTAGTATCAACGGGATTAACACCGGGGAGCTGTTTTTT; CDR3aa: CASSINGINTGELFF
d_gene: NA; v_gene: TRBV11-2; abundance: NA; j_gene: TRBJ1-1; CDR3nt: TGTGCCAGCAGGGGGGGGTCCCCCGAAGCTTTCTTT; CDR3aa: CASRGGSPEAFF
d_gene: NA; v_gene: TRBV6-2/TRBV6-3; abundance: once; j_gene: TRBJ1-5; CDR3nt: TGTGCCAGCAGCGCAACAAGAGGGGCACAGCCCCAGCATTTT; CDR3aa: CASSATRGAQPQHF